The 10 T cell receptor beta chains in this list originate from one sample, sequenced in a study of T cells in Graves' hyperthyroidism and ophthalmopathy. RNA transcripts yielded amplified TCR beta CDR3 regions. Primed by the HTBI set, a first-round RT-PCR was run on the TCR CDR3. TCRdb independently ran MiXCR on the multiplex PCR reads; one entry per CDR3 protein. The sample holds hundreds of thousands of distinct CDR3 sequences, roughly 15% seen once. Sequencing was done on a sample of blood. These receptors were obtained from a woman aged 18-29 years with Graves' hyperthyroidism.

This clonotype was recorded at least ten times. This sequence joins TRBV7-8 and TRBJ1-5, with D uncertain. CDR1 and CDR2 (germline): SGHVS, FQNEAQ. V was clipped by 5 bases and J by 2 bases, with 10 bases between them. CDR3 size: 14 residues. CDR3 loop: CASSPPAGNQPQHF. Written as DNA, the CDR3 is TGTGCCAGCAGCCCACCCGCGGGCAATCAGCCCCAGCATTTT.

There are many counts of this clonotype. The CDR3 DNA reads as TGTGCCAGCAGCTTGAGCGGGAGTAGGTACAATGAGCAGTTCTTC. Translating gives CASSLSGSRYNEQFF. The V gene is TRBV28, the J gene TRBJ2-1, with 8 bases matching TRBD2. Trimming took 6 bases from V and 4 from J; bases not matched to a gene: 8. The CDR3 covers 15 residues. Germline values: CDR1 MDHEN, CDR2 SYDVKM.

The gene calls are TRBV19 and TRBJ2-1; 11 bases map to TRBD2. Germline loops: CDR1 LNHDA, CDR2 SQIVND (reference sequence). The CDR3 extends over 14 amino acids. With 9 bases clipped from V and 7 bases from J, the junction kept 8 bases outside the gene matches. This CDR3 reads CASSGLAVSNEQFF. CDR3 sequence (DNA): TGTGCCAGCTCGGGACTAGCGGTATCAAATGAGCAGTTCTTC.

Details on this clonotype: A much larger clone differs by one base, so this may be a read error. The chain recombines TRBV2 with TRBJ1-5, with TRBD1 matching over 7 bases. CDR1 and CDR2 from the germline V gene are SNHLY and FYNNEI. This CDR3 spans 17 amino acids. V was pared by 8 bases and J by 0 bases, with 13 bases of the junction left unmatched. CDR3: CASGVPGQTYSNQPQHF. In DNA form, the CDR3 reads TGTGCCAGCGGTGTTCCGGGACAGACATATAGCAATCAGCCCCAGCATTTT.

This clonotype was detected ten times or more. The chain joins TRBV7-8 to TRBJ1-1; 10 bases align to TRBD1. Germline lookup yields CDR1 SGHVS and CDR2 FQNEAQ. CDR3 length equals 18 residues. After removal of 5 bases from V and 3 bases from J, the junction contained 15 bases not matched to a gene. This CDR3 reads CASSPMGGTGQGYTEAFF. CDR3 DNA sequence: TGTGCCAGCAGCCCCATGGGGGGTACGGGACAGGGGTACACTGAAGCTTTCTTT.

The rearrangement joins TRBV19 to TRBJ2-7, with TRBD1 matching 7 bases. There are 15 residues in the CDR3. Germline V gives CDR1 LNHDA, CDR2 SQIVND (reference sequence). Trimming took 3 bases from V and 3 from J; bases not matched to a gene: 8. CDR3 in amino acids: CASSIHGQADYEQYF. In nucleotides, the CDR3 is TGTGCCAGTAGTATCCACGGACAGGCAGACTACGAGCAGTACTTC.

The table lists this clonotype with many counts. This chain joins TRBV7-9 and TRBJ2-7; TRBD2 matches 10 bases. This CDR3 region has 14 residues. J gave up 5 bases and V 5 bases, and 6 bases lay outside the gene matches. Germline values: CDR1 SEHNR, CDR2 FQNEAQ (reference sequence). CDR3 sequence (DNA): TGTGCCAGCAGCAGGCTAGCGGGAGCCCACGAGCAGTACTTC. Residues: CASSRLAGAHEQYF.

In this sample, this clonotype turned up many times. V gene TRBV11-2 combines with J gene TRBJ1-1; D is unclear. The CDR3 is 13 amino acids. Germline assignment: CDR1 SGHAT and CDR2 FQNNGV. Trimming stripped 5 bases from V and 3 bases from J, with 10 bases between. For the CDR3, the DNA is TGTGCCAGCAGCCCACGGCCTCACACTGAAGCTTTCTTT. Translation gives CASSPRPHTEAFF.

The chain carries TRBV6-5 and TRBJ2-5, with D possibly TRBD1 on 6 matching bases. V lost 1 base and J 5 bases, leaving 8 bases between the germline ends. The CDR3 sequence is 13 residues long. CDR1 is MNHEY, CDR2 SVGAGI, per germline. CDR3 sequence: CASSYWQGETQYF. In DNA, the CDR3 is TGTGCCAGCAGTTACTGGCAGGGGGAGACCCAGTACTTC.

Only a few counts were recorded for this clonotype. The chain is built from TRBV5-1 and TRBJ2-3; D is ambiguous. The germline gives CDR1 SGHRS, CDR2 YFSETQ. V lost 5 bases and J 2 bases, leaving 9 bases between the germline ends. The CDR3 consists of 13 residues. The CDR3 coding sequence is TGCGCCAGCAGGGGCACCATCACAGATACGCAGTATTTT. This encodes CASRGTITDTQYF.